This T cell receptor beta chain was identified in a study of T-cell memory formation after mild COVID-19. Study overall: Largely, the TCR clusters proved donor specific.

As concerns this clonotype: Its specificity is unknown.

Findings and caveats of the study: SARS-CoV-2 specificity of second-wave clones peaking day 37 was unconfirmed. Within pre-infection memory, some responding clones were found, suggesting cross-reactive memory joined.

The CDR3 is 16 amino acids. With V trimmed by 4 bases and J by 1 base, 9 bases remained unmatched. Germline V gene sequence: CDR1 SEHNR, CDR2 FQNEAQ (reference sequence). Constant-segment primers and 5'RACE yielded cDNA libraries for TCR alpha and TCR beta, each carrying sample barcodes and UMIs. Each CDR3 protein gets one entry after TCRdb re-called the 5' RACE reads with MiXCR. The sample consists of approximately 100,000 distinct CDR3 sequences, over 15% of them appearing once. What was sequenced was PBMCs or a T cell subset sorted from them (not recorded which). The sequence came from an adult woman who had mild COVID-19 (a few samples of this study predate the infection). Cell type and time point are not known. V is TRBV7-9 and J is TRBJ1-1; 7 nucleotides agree with TRBD1. As DNA, the CDR3 is TGTGCCAGCAGCTCGCCGACGGGACAGAGGAACACTGAAGCTTTCTTT. It yields the protein CASSSPTGQRNTEAFF.